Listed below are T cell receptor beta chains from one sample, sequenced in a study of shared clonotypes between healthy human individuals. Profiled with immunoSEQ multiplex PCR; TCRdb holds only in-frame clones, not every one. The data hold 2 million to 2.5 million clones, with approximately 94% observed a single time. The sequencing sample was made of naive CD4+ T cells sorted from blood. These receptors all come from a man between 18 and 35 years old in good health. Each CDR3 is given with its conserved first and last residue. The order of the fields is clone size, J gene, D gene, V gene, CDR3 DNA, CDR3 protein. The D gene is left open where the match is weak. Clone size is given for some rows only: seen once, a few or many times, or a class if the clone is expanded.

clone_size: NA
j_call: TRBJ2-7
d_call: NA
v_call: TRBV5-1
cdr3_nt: TGCGCCAGCAGCTTAAACACCGACGAGCAGTACTTC
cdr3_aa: CASSLNTDEQYF

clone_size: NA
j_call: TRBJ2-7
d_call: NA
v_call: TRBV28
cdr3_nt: TGTGCCAGCAGTTTACCCCAGGTGGGGCCCTACGAGCAGTACTTC
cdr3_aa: CASSLPQVGPYEQYF

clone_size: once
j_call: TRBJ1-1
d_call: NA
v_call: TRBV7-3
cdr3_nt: TGTGCCAGCAGCCGGGGGGCTCTGAACACTGAAGCTTTCTTT
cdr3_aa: CASSRGALNTEAFF

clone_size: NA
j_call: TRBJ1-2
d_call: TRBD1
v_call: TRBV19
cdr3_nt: TGTGCCAGTAGTATCAGGGGGAGGACCTATGGCTACACCTTC
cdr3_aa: CASSIRGRTYGYTF

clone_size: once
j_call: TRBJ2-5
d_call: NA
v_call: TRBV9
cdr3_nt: TGTGCCAGCAGCGTAGTAGGGGGAGAGACCCAGTACTTC
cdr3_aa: CASSVVGGETQYF

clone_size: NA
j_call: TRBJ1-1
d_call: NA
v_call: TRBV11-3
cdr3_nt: TGTGCCAGCAGCGCCCGGGACCCGAACACTGAAGCTTTCTTT
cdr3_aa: CASSARDPNTEAFF

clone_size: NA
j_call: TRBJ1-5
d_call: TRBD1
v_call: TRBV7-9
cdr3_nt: TGTGCCAGCAGCTTCATAGGGTCGACAGGGACGAGTCAGCCCCAGCATTTT
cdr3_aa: CASSFIGSTGTSQPQHF

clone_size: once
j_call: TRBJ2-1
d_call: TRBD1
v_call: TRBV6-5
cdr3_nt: TGTGCCAGCAGTTCCCTCGGCAGGGGGCCCTACAATGAGCAGTTCTTC
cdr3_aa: CASSSLGRGPYNEQFF

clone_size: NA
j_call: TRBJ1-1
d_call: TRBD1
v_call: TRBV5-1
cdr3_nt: TGCGCCAGCAGCCCGGGGACAGGGGGCACTGAAGCTTTCTTT
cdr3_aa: CASSPGTGGTEAFF

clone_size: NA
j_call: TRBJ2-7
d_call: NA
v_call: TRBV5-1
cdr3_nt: TGCGCCAGCAGCGCCGACCCATCCTACGAGCAGTACTTC
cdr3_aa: CASSADPSYEQYF

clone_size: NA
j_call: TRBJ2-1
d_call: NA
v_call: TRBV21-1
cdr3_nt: TGTGCCAGCAGCAAAGTACTAGCGGCACCCTACAATGAGCAGTTCTTC
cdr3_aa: CASSKVLAAPYNEQFF

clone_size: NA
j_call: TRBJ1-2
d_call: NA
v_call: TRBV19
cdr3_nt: TGTGCCAGTTCCTCAGCGGTTGTCTATGGCTACACCTTC
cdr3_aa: CASSSAVVYGYTF

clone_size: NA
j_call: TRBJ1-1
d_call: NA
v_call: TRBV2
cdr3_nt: TGTGCCAGCCTCGGGTCGACGGCCACGAACACTGAAGCTTTCTTT
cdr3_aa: CASLGSTATNTEAFF

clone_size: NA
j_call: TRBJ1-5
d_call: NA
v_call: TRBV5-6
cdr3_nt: TGTGCCGGCAGCTTGGACGGGGGTCCTCAGCCCCAGCATTTT
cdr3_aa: CAGSLDGGPQPQHF